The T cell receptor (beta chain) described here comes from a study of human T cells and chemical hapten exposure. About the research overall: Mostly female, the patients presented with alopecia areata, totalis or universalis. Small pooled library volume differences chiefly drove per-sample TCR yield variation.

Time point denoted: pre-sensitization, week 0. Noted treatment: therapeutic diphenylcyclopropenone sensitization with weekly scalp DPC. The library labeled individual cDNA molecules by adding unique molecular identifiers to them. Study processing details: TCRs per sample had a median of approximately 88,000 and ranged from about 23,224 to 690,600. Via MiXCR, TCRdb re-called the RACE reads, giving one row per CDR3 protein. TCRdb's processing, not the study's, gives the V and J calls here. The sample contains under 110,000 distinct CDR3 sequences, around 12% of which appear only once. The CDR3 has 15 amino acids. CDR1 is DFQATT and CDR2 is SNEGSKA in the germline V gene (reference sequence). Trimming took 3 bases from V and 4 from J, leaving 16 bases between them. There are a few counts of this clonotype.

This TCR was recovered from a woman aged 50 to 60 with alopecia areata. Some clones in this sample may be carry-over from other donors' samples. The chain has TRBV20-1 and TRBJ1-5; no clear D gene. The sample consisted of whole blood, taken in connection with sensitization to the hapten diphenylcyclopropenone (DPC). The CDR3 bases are TGCAGTGCTAGTACCCCCCGTTCAGAAAATCAGCCCCAGCATTTT. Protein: CSASTPRSENQPQHF.